The source of this TCR beta chain is a study of blood T cell repertoires in COVID-19. Overall study: COVID-19 samples from acute and convalescent phases originated in the United States, Italy and Spain.

CDR3 length: 18 amino acids. Germline trimming cut 4 bases from V and 0 bases from J; bases unmatched to any gene: 7. CDR1 and CDR2 (germline): SGHNT, YYREEE (reference sequence). Sequencing used immunoSEQ multiplex PCR; TCRdb keeps in-frame clones, though not all of them. The sample has roughly 190,000 clones, approximately 85% seen once. The rearrangement links TRBV5-4 to TRBJ2-6; 10 positions match TRBD1. This receptor was obtained from a woman between 70 and 85 years old with active or convalescent COVID-19. What was sequenced was peripheral blood. The DNA for the CDR3 is TGTGCCAGCAGCGGAGGACAGGGGGGGGTCTCTGGGGCCAACGTCCTGACTTTC. It encodes CASSGGQGGVSGANVLTF.